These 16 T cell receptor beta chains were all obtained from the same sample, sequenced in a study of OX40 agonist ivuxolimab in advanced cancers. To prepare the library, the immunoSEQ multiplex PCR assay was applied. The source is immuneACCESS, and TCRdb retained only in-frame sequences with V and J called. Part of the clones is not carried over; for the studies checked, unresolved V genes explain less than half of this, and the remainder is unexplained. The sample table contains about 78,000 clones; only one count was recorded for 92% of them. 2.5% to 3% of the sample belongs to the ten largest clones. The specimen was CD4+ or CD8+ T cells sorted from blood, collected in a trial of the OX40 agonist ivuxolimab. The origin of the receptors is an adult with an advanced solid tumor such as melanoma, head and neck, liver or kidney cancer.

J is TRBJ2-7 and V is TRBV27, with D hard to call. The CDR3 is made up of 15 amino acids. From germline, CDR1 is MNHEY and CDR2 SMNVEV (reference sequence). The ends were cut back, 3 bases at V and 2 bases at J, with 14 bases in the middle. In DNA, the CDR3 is TGTGCCAGCAGTTTGCGTAGCAGACTCCCCTACGAGCAGTACTTC. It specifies CASSLRSRLPYEQYF.

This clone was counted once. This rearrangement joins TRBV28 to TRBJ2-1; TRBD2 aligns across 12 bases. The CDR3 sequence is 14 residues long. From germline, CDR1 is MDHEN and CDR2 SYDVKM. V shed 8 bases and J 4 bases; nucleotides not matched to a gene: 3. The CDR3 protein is CASVGLAGYNEQFF. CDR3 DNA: TGTGCCAGCGTGGGACTAGCGGGTTACAATGAGCAGTTCTTC. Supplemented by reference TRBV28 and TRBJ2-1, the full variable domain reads DVKVTQSSRYLVKRTGEKVFLECVQDMDHENMFWYRQDPGLGLRLIYFSYDVKMKEKGDIPEGYSVSREKKERFSLILESASTNQTSMYLCASVGLAGYNEQFFGPGTRLTVL.

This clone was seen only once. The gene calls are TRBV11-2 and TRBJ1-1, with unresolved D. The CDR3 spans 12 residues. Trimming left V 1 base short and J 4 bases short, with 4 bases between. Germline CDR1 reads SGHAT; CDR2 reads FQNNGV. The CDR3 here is CASSLVVTEAFF. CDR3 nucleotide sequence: TGTGCCAGCAGCTTAGTTGTCACTGAAGCTTTCTTT.

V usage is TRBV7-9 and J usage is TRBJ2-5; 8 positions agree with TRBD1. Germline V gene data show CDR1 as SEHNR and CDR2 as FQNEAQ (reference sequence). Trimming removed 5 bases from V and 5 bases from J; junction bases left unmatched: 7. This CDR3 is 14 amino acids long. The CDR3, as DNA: TGTGCCAGCAGCCCAACAGGGGGTATGGAGACCCAGTACTTC. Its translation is CASSPTGGMETQYF.

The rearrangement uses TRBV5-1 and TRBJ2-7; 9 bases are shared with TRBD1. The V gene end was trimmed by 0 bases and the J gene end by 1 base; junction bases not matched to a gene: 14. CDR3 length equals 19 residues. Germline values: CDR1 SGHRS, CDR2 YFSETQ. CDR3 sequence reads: CASSLGGQGFSTLSYEQYF. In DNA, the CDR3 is TGCGCCAGCAGCTTGGGTGGACAGGGGTTTTCAACTTTATCCTACGAGCAGTACTTC. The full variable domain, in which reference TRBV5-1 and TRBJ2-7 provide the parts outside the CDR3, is KAGVTQTPRYLIKTRGQQVTLSCSPISGHRSVSWYQQTPGQGLQFLFEYFSETQRNKGNFPGRFSGRQFSNSRSEMNVSTLELGDSALYLCASSLGGQGFSTLSYEQYFGPGTRLTVT.

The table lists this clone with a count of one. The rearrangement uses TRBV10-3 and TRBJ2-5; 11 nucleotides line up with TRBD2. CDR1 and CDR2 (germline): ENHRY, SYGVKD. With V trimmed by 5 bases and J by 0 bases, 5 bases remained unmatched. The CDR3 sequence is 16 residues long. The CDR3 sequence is CAISWTSGPYQETQYF. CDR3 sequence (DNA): TGTGCCATCAGTTGGACTAGCGGGCCGTACCAAGAGACCCAGTACTTC.

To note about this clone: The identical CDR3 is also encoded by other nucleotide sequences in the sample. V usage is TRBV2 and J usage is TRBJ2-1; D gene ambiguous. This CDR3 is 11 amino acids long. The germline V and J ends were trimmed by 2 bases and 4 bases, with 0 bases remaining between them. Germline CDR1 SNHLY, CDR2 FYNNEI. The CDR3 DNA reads TGTGCCAGCAGTGAATACAATGAGCAGTTCTTC. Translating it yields CASSEYNEQFF. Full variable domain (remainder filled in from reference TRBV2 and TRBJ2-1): EPEVTQTPSHQVTQMGQEVILRCVPISNHLYFYWYRQILGQKVEFLVSFYNNEISEKSEIFDDQFSVERPDGSNFTLKIRSTKLEDSAMYFCASSEYNEQFFGPGTRLTVL.

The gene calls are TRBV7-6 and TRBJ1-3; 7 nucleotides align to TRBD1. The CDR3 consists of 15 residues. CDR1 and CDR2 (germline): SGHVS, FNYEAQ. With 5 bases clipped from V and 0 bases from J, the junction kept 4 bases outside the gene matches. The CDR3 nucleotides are TGTGCCAGCAGCAGGGGGCCCACCTCTGGAAACACCATATATTTT. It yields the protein CASSRGPTSGNTIYF.

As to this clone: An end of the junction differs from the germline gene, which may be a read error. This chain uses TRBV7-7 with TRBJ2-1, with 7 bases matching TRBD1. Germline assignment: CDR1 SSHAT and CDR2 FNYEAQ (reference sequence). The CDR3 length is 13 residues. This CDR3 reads CASSVGTDNEQFF. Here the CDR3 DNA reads TGTGCTAGCAGCGTTGGGACAGACAATGAGCAGTTCTTC.

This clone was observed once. Written as DNA, the CDR3 is TGCGCCAGCAGCCGGGCTATGGCCACCTGGGCCAACGTCCTGACTTTC. Translation gives CASSRAMATWANVLTF. The V and J genes are TRBV5-1 and TRBJ2-6; D ambiguous. Germline CDR1 and CDR2: SGHRS and YFSETQ. With 4 bases removed from V and 5 bases from J, the gap between germline ends came to 16 bases. This CDR3 contains 16 residues.

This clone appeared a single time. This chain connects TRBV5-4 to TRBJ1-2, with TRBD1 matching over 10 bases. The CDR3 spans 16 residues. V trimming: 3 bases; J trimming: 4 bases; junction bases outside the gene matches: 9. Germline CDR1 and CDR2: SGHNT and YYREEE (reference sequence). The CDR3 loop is CASSSGTGADSYGYTF. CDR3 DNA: TGTGCCAGCAGCTCAGGGACAGGGGCGGATTCCTATGGCTACACCTTC.

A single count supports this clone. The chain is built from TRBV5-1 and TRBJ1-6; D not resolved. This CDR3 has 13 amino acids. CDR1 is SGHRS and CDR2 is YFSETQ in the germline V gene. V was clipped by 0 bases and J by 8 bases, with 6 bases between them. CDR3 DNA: TGCGCCAGCAGCTTGGAGTCGGATTCACCCCTCCACTTT. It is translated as CASSLESDSPLHF. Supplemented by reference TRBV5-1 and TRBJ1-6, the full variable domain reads KAGVTQTPRYLIKTRGQQVTLSCSPISGHRSVSWYQQTPGQGLQFLFEYFSETQRNKGNFPGRFSGRQFSNSRSEMNVSTLELGDSALYLCASSLESDSPLHFGNGTRLTVT.

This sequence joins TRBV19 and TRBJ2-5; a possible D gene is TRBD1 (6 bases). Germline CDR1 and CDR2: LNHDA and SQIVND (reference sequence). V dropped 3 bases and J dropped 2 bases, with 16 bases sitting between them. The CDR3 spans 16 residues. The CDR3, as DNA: TGTGCCAGTAGTATCATCGGACAGACGGGACAAGAGACCCAGTACTTC. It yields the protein CASSIIGQTGQETQYF.

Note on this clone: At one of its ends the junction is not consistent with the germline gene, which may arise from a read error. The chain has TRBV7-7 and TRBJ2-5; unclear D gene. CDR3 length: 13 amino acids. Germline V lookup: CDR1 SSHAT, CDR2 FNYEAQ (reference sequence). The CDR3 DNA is TGTGCTAGCAGCTTACAGTTTGGGGAGACCCAGTACTTC. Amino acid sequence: CASSLQFGETQYF.

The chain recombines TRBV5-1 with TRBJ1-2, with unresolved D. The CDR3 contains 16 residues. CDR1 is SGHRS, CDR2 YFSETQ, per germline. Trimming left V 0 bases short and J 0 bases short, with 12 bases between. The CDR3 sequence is CASSLGPTPTNYGYTF. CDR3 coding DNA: TGCGCCAGCAGCTTGGGCCCTACCCCCACTAACTATGGCTACACCTTC. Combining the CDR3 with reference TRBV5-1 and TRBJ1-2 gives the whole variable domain KAGVTQTPRYLIKTRGQQVTLSCSPISGHRSVSWYQQTPGQGLQFLFEYFSETQRNKGNFPGRFSGRQFSNSRSEMNVSTLELGDSALYLCASSLGPTPTNYGYTFGSGTRLTVV.

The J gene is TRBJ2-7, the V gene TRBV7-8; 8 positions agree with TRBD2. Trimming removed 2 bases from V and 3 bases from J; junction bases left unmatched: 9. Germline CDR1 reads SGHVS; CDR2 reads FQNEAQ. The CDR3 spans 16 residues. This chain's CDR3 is CASSLNAASGYYEQYF. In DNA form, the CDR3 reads TGTGCCAGCAGCTTAAATGCGGCTAGCGGGTACTACGAGCAGTACTTC.